The entry below gives a single T cell receptor beta chain sequence along with its context. These data are taken from a study of blood T cell repertoires in COVID-19. Study-wide context: Acute and convalescent COVID-19 specimens originated in the United States, Italy and Spain.

The protocol was immunoSEQ multiplex PCR, while the TCRdb copy is restricted to in-frame clones and leaves out a portion. The sample contains tens of thousands of clones, approximately 80% of which appear only once. Germline lookup yields CDR1 LGHDT and CDR2 YNNKEL (reference sequence). V was clipped by 0 bases and J by 6 bases, with 14 bases between them. The length of the CDR3 is 15 residues. The sample was peripheral blood. The sequence derives from an elderly man with acute or convalescent COVID-19. The V and J genes are TRBV3-1 (or the pseudogene TRBV3-2) and TRBJ1-1, with D possibly TRBD1 on 5 matching bases. For the CDR3, the DNA is TGTGCCAGCAGCCAAGAGCTCCAGGGATTGCCTGAAGCTTTCTTT. Translation gives CASSQELQGLPEAFF.